The TCR beta chain described here comes from a study of post-analysis software for immune sequencing data. For the study at large: Relapsing-remitting, secondary progressive and progressive-relapsing forms of multiple sclerosis all featured among disease courses. Whole-study results and caveats: Comparison with controls showed significantly lower normalized Chao1 diversity in multiple sclerosis patients. When the samples were clustered directly with F measure, those that had been prepared in the same batch showed strong co-clustering. In patients, TRBV5-6, TRBV5-1 and TRBV20-1 belonged to roughly five TRBV segments found more frequently than in controls.

Points on this clonotype: What it recognizes is unknown. One junction end disagrees with the germline gene, perhaps due to a read error.

The germline V gene encodes CDR1 MNHNS and CDR2 SASEGT. This CDR3 region has 15 residues. Tagging with unique molecular identifiers was a feature of the TCR beta cDNA libraries. Using its own MiXCR run on the PCR reads, TCRdb lists one record per CDR3 protein. The sample contains about 620,000 distinct CDR3 sequences, roughly 46% of which appear only once. This clonotype originated in a girl aged 5-17 years with multiple sclerosis. The chain joins TRBV6-1 to TRBJ1-1; TRBD1 is a possible D gene (6 bases). The sequencing sample was made of blood. CDR3 residues: CAGSEGGNWNTEAFF. CDR3 bases: TGTGCCGGCAGTGAAGGGGGGAATTGGAACACTGAAGCTTTCTTT.